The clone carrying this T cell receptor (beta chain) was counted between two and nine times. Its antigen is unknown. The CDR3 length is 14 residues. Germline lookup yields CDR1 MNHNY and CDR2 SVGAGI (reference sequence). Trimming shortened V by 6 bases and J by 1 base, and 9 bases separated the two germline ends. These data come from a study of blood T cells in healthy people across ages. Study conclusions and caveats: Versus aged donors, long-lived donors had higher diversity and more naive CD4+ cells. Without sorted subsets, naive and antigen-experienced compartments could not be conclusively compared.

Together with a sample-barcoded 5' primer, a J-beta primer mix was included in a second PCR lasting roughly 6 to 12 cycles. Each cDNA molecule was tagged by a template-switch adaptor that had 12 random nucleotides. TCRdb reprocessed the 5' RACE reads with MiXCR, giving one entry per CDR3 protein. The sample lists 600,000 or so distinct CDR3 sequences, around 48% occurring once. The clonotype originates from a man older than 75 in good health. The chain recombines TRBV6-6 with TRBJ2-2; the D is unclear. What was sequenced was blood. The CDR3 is CASSPLQNTGELFF. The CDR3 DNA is TGTGCCAGCAGCCCGTTGCAGAACACCGGGGAGCTGTTTTTT.